The source of this T cell receptor (beta chain) is a study of CD8 T cells in ankylosing spondylitis. TCRdb reprocessed the 5' RACE reads via MiXCR and lists one record per CDR3 protein. The repertoire includes approximately 250,000 distinct CDR3 sequences, 7% to 10% of them detected once, and approximately 4.8% sits in the top ten. The CDR3 is 15 amino acids. The J segment lost 8 bases and the V segment lost 4 bases, leaving 6 bases of the junction unmatched. CDR1 and CDR2 from the germline V gene are SGHRS and YFSETQ. This clonotype was found many times. The rearrangement joins TRBV5-1 to TRBJ2-1, with 13 bases aligning to TRBD2. The material sequenced was blood, either unsorted or a sorted T cell fraction (not recorded which). This receptor was obtained from a female donor with ankylosing spondylitis or in good health (not recorded which). The CDR3 region is CASSPGLAGADEQFF. The CDR3 DNA is TGCGCCAGCAGCCCCGGACTAGCGGGAGCAGATGAGCAGTTCTTC. Full variable domain (rest looked up from reference TRBV5-1 and TRBJ2-1): KAGVTQTPRYLIKTRGQQVTLSCSPISGHRSVSWYQQTPGQGLQFLFEYFSETQRNKGNFPGRFSGRQFSNSRSEMNVSTLELGDSALYLCASSPGLAGADEQFFGPGTRLTVL.